One and the same sample provided the 18 T cell receptor beta chains below, sequenced in a study of blood T cell repertoires in COVID-19 (dated by TCRdb to 2019 to 2021). Library construction relied on the immunoSEQ multiplex PCR assay. TCRdb provides this immuneACCESS table in a form limited to in-frame rearrangements. Some clones are lacking; in checked studies, under half of them reflect an unresolved V gene, and why the rest are absent is not known. The sample profile shows some 80,000 clones; 88% of them were found once. The ten largest make up approximately 19% of the sample. Sequencing used peripheral blood. The source of these receptors is a human donor in a cohort sampled during active COVID-19.

J is TRBJ1-3 and V is TRBV7-7; D may be TRBD1 (5 bases). Germline lookup yields CDR1 SSHAT and CDR2 FNYEAQ (reference sequence). This CDR3 has 16 amino acids. The V end was cut by 5 bases, the J end by 0 bases, with 14 bases between. CDR3 in amino acids: CASSPSGDSSGNTIYF. CDR3 DNA: TGTGCCAGCAGCCCCTCGGGGGATAGCTCTGGAAACACCATATATTTT. The variable domain in full, completed from reference TRBV7-7 and TRBJ1-3, reads GAGVSQSPRYKVTKRGQDVTLRCDPISSHATLYWYQQALGQGPEFLTYFNYEAQPDKSGLPSDRFSAERPEGSISTLTIQRTEQRDSAMYRCASSPSGDSSGNTIYFGEGSWLTVV.

CDR3 nucleotide sequence: TGTGCCAGCAGTCCCCCGGGAGGGGCATTAGTGACAGATACGCAGTATTTT. Protein sequence: CASSPPGGALVTDTQYF. V usage is TRBV28 and J usage is TRBJ2-3; 8 nucleotides align to TRBD2. Germline-derived CDR1 and CDR2 are MDHEN and SYDVKM. J was trimmed by 3 bases and V by 5 bases; bases with no gene match: 13. The CDR3 extends over 17 amino acids.

The chain has TRBV5-1 and TRBJ2-5; D is ambiguous. The germline CDR1 and CDR2 sequences are SGHRS and YFSETQ. V was pared by 2 bases and J by 4 bases, with 15 bases between. This CDR3 is 15 amino acids long. CDR3 residues: CASSLTGTTAETQYF. Written as DNA, the CDR3 is TGCGCCAGCAGCTTAACGGGTACAACGGCAGAGACCCAGTACTTC.

CDR3 DNA sequence: TGTGCCGTGGGAGGGACCTTATCCTACACCGGGGAGCTGTTTTTT. Its protein is CAVGGTLSYTGELFF. The chain employs TRBV27 and TRBJ2-2; the match to TRBD2 covers 7 bases. The CDR3 contains 15 residues. V shed 11 bases, J shed 3 bases, and the junction held 12 bases outside the gene matches. Germline loops: CDR1 MNHEY, CDR2 SMNVEV (reference sequence).

This clone has just a few counts. V is TRBV6-1 and J is TRBJ2-5, with TRBD2 matching 11 bases. With V trimmed by 2 bases and J by 3 bases, 5 bases remained unmatched. There are 16 residues in the CDR3. The germline CDR1 and CDR2 sequences are MNHNS and SASEGT. The CDR3 region has the DNA TGTGCCAGCAGTGAAAATTGGGGACTAGCGGAAGAGACCCAGTACTTC. It is translated as CASSENWGLAEETQYF.

This clone was seen only a few times. The chain employs TRBV3-1 (or the pseudogene TRBV3-2) and TRBJ1-2; 9 nucleotides line up with TRBD1. Trimming took 7 bases from V and 3 from J; bases not matched to a gene: 9. The CDR3 covers 15 residues. Germline CDR1 and CDR2: LGHDT and YNNKEL (reference sequence). The CDR3 nucleotides read TGTGCCAGCACCCTACAGGGGGCGGCGGACTATGGCTACACCTTC. As protein: CASTLQGAADYGYTF.

J is TRBJ1-6 and V is TRBV19; D unclear. Germline lookup yields CDR1 LNHDA and CDR2 SQIVND (reference sequence). V was clipped by 4 bases and J by 10 bases, with 17 bases between them. CDR3 length: 15 residues. The CDR3 DNA is TGTGCCAGTAGTACCCGCCGCCTAGCAGGATCACCCCTCCACTTT. Protein: CASSTRRLAGSPLHF.

Only one count was recorded for this clone. The rearrangement joins TRBV11-2 to TRBJ2-3; 14 bases match TRBD2. The germline CDR1 and CDR2 sequences are SGHAT and FQNNGV. This CDR3 spans 19 amino acids. V trimming: 4 bases; J trimming: 3 bases; junction bases outside the gene matches: 12. The CDR3: CASSSRPGLAGEETDTQYF. The CDR3 DNA sequence: TGTGCCAGCAGCTCACGACCGGGACTAGCGGGAGAAGAAACAGATACGCAGTATTTT. Filled out from reference TRBV11-2 and TRBJ2-3, the complete variable domain reads EAGVAQSPRYKIIEKRQSVAFWCNPISGHATLYWYQQILGQGPKLLIQFQNNGVVDDSQLPKDRFSAERLKGVDSTLKIQPAKLEDSAVYLCASSSRPGLAGEETDTQYFGPGTRLTVL.

The chain employs TRBV20-1 and TRBJ1-5; TRBD1 is a possible D gene (5 bases). Germline V gene lookup returns CDR1 DFQATT and CDR2 SNEGSKA (reference sequence). This CDR3 has 13 amino acids. Between the trimmed V and J ends, which lost 3 bases and 4 bases, there was a span of 10 bases. The CDR3 DNA sequence: TGCAGTGCTAGTCTCCGACAGAATCAGCCCCAGCATTTT. Translated, it gives CSASLRQNQPQHF.

This chain links TRBV7-9 with TRBJ1-1; 7 nucleotides align to TRBD1. V gave up 4 bases and J gave up 4 bases; unmatched junction bases: 3. CDR3 length: 13 residues. Germline loops: CDR1 SEHNR, CDR2 FQNEAQ (reference sequence). The CDR3 DNA sequence: TGTGCCAGCAGCTGGGGGGACAGCACTGAAGCTTTCTTT. It is translated as CASSWGDSTEAFF. Variable domain in full (rest from reference TRBV7-9 and TRBJ1-1): DTGVSQNPRHKITKRGQNVTFRCDPISEHNRLYWYRQTLGQGPEFLTYFQNEAQLEKSRLLSDRFSAERPKGSFSTLEIQRTEQGDSAMYLCASSWGDSTEAFFGQGTRLTVV.

The rearrangement joins TRBV18 to TRBJ1-2, with TRBD1 matching over 7 bases. Germline V gene sequence: CDR1 KGHSH, CDR2 LQKENI. J was trimmed by 0 bases and V by 4 bases; bases with no gene match: 5. The CDR3 is made up of 15 amino acids. DNA for the CDR3: TGTGCCAGCTCACTAGGACAGGCAGCTAACTATGGCTACACCTTC. Residues: CASSLGQAANYGYTF.

The gene calls are TRBV19 and TRBJ1-1, with 9 nucleotides matching TRBD1. This CDR3 is 15 amino acids long. The germline gives CDR1 LNHDA, CDR2 SQIVND (reference sequence). The V and J ends lost 7 bases and 4 bases, in that order; junction bases with no gene match: 10. CDR3 amino acids: CASNHRDRVGTEAFF. The CDR3 DNA follows: TGTGCCAGTAATCACCGGGACAGGGTGGGCACTGAAGCTTTCTTT.

This chain links TRBV2 with TRBJ2-7, with 8 bases lining up with TRBD1. V lost 5 bases and J lost 3; bases outside the gene matches: 12. Germline assignment: CDR1 SNHLY and CDR2 FYNNEI. This CDR3 has 16 residues. Written as DNA, the CDR3 is TGTGCCAGCAGTTTGGGATTCGACAGGGGCTTCTACGAGCAGTACTTC. Encoded protein: CASSLGFDRGFYEQYF.

The chain has TRBV7-9 and TRBJ2-3, with TRBD2 identical over 14 bases. The V gene's germline CDR1 is SEHNR and CDR2 FQNEAQ (reference sequence). The CDR3 consists of 17 residues. Trimming removed 3 bases from V and 4 bases from J; junction bases left unmatched: 6. The CDR3 coding sequence is TGTGCCAGCAGCTTCGGGACTAGCGGGAGAAACCCAGATACGCAGTATTTT. Its protein is CASSFGTSGRNPDTQYF.

The genes are TRBV14 and TRBJ2-1; D is perhaps TRBD2 (6 bases). CDR3 size: 13 residues. Germline CDR1 reads SGHDN; CDR2 reads FVKESK. With 4 bases removed from V and 8 bases from J, the gap between germline ends came to 12 bases. CDR3: CASSRGPGDEQFF. The CDR3 DNA is TGTGCCAGCAGCCGAGGTCCGGGGGATGAGCAGTTCTTC.

The V and J genes are TRBV4-3 and TRBJ2-7; 8 bases agree with TRBD1. Germline CDR1 is LGHNA and CDR2 is YSLEER. V lost 4 bases and J lost 7; bases outside the gene matches: 9. This CDR3 is built from 14 residues. CDR3 sequence: CASSPSRGPGEQYF. In DNA form, the CDR3 reads TGCGCCAGCAGCCCAAGCAGGGGGCCGGGAGAGCAGTACTTC.

This rearrangement joins TRBV11-2 to TRBJ2-5, with TRBD2 identical over 13 bases. With 5 bases clipped from V and 5 bases from J, the junction kept 11 bases outside the gene matches. Germline lookup yields CDR1 SGHAT and CDR2 FQNNGV. The CDR3 sequence is 17 residues long. The DNA for the CDR3 is TGTGCCAGCAGCCGAACTAGCGGGGGGGGTGGCGTGGAGACCCAGTACTTC. Protein: CASSRTSGGGGVETQYF.

The chain couples TRBV12-3 or TRBV12-4 to TRBJ1-2; a possible D gene is TRBD1 (5 bases). The CDR3 covers 13 residues. V lost 7 bases and J 8 bases, leaving 17 bases between the germline ends. CDR3: CASTRDSKMGYTF. For the CDR3, the DNA is TGTGCCAGCACGAGGGACTCAAAGATGGGCTACACCTTC.